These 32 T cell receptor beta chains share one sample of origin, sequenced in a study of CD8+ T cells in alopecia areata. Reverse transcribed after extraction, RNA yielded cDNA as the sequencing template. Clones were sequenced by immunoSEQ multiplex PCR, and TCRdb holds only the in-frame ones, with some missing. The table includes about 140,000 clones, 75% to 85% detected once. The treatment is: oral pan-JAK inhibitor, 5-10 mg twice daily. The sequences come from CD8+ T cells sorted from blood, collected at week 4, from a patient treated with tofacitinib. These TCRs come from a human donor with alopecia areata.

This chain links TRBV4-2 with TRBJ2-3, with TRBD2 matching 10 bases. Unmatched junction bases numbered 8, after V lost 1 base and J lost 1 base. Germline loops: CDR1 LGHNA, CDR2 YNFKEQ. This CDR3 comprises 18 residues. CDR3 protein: CASSQAHLAGAGTDTQYF. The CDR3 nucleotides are TGTGCCAGCAGCCAAGCCCACCTAGCGGGGGCTGGCACAGATACGCAGTATTTT.

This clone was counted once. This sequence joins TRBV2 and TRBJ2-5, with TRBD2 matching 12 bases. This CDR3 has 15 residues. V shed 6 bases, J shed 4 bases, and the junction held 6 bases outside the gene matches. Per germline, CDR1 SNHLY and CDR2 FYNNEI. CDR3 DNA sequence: TGTGCCAGCAGCTCCGGACTAGCGGGGTTAGAGACCCAGTACTTC. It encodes CASSSGLAGLETQYF.

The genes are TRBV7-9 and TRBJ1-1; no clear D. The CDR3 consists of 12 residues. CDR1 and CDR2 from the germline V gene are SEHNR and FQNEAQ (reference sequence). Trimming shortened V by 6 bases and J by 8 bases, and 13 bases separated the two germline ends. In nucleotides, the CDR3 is TGTGCCAGCAGACACCTGGGTCCAGAAGCTTTCTTT. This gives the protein CASRHLGPEAFF.

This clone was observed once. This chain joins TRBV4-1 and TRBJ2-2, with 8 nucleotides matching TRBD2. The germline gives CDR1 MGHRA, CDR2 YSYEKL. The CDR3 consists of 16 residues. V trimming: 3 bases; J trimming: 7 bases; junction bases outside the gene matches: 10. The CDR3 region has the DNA TGCGCCAGCAGCCACGTGGGAGCGGGGGAAGGCGGGGAGCTGTTTTTT. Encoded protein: CASSHVGAGEGGELFF.

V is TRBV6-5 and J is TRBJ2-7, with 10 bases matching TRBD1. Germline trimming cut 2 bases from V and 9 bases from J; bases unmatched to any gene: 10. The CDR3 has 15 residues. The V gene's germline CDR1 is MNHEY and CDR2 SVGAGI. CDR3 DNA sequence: TGTGCCAGCAGTTACACAAGGACAGGGGGTTTGGTGCAGTACTTC. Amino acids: CASSYTRTGGLVQYF.

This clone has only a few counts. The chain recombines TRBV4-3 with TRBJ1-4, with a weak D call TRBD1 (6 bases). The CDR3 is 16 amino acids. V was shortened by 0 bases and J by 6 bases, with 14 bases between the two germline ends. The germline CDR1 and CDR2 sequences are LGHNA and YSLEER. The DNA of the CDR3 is TGCGCCAGCAGCCAAGATGGGGGCAGGGGTGATGAAAAACTGTTTTTT. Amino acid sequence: CASSQDGGRGDEKLFF.

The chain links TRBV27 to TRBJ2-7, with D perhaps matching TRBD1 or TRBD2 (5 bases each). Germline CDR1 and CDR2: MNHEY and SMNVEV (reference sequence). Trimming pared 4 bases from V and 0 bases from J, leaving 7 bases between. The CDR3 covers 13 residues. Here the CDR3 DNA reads TGTGCCAGCAGTTCAGGGAGCTCCTACGAGCAGTACTTC. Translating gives CASSSGSSYEQYF.

The CDR3 bases are TGCAGCGTTGAAGATCCACGATCCAGGGGGGGGAACACCATATATTTT. Translation: CSVEDPRSRGGNTIYF. V and J are TRBV29-1 and TRBJ1-3, with 7 bases lining up with TRBD1. CDR1 is SQVTM and CDR2 is ANQGSEA in the germline V gene. This CDR3 has 16 amino acids. V trimming: 0 bases; J trimming: 7 bases; junction bases outside the gene matches: 12.

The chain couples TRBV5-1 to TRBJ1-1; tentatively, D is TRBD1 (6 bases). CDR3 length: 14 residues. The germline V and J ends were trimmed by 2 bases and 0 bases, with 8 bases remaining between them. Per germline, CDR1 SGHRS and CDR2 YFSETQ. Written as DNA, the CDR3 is TGCGCCAGCAGCTTCGGGACACTGAACACTGAAGCTTTCTTT. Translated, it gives CASSFGTLNTEAFF.

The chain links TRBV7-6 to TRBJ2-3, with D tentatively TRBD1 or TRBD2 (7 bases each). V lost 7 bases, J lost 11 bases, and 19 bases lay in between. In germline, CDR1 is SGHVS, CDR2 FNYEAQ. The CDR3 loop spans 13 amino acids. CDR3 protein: CASNFGEGAEQYF. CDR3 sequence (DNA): TGTGCCAGCAACTTCGGGGAGGGGGCCGAGCAGTATTTT.

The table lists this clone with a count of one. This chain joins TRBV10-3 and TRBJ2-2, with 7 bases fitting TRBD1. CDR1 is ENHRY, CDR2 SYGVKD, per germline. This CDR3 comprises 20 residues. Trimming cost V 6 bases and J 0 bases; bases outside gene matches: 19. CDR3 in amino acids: CAISLTGSRPAGPNTGELFF. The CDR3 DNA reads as TGTGCCATCAGCCTGACAGGGTCAAGACCGGCCGGCCCGAACACCGGGGAGCTGTTTTTT.

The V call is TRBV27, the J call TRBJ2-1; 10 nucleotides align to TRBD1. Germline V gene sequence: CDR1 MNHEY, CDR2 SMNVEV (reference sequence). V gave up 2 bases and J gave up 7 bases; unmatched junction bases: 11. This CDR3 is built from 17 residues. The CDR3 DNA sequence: TGTGCCAGCAGTTTAAATCCGGGACAGGGGAACGGGAATGAGCAGTTCTTC. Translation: CASSLNPGQGNGNEQFF.

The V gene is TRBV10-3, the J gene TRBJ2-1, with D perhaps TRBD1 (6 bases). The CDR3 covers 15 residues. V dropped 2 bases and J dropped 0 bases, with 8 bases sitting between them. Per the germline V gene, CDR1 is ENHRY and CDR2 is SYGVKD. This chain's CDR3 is CAISETGSSYNEQFF. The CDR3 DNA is TGTGCCATCAGTGAGACAGGGAGCTCCTACAATGAGCAGTTCTTC.

CDR3 region: CASRETGAGYEQYF. As DNA, the CDR3 is TGTGCCAGCAGGGAGACAGGGGCCGGCTACGAGCAGTACTTC. The chain is built from TRBV27 and TRBJ2-7; the match to TRBD1 covers 8 bases. J lost 3 bases, V lost 6 bases, and 7 bases had no gene match. The CDR3 has 14 amino acids. Germline lookup yields CDR1 MNHEY and CDR2 SMNVEV (reference sequence).

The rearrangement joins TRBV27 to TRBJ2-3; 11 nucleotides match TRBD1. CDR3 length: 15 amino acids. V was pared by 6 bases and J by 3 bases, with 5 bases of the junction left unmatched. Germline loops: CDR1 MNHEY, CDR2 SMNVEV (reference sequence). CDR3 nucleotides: TGTGCCAGCAGCGAGGACAGGGGGCTAACAGATACGCAGTATTTT. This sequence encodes CASSEDRGLTDTQYF.

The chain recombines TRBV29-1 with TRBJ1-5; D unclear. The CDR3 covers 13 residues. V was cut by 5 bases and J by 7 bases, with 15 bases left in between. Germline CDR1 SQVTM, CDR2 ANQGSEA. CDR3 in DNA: TGCAGCGTTCGGCAGGATGGGAGCCAGCCCCAGCATTTT. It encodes CSVRQDGSQPQHF.

CDR3 amino acids: CAWSRGTGELFF. The CDR3 DNA sequence: TGTGCCTGGAGCCGGGGAACCGGGGAGCTGTTTTTT. V gene TRBV30 combines with J gene TRBJ2-2, with a weak D call TRBD2 (5 bases). The V and J ends lost 3 bases and 5 bases respectively, with 7 bases between them. The germline V gene encodes CDR1 GTSNPN and CDR2 SVGIG (reference sequence). The CDR3 sequence is 12 residues long.

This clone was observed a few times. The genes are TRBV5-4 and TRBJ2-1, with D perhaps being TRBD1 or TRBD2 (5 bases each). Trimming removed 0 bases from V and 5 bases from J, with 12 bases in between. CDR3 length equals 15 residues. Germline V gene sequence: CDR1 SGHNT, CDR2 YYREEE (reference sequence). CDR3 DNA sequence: TGTGCCAGCAGCTTGGTCGGGACGGGGAACAATGAGCAGTTCTTC. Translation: CASSLVGTGNNEQFF.

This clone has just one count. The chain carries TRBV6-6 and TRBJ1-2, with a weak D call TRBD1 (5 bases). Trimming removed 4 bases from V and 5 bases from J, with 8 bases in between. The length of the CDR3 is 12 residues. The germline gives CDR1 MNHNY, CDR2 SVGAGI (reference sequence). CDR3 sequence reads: CASSSGFYGYTF. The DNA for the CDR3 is TGTGCCAGCAGTTCAGGGTTTTATGGCTACACCTTC.

DNA of the CDR3: TGCGCCAGCAAGGGCACCGGGGAGCTGTTTTTT. Its protein is CASKGTGELFF. The rearrangement links TRBV5-1 to TRBJ2-2; D is ambiguous. The CDR3 is made up of 11 amino acids. Germline lookup yields CDR1 SGHRS and CDR2 YFSETQ. V lost 6 bases, J lost 4 bases, and 4 bases lay in between.

The DNA for the CDR3 is TGCGCCAGCAGCCAAGATGTGGCAGAAAGCTCCTACGAGCAGTACTTC. Translating gives CASSQDVAESSYEQYF. The chain is built from TRBV4-1 and TRBJ2-7; D call uncertain. Trimming stripped 0 bases from V and 0 bases from J, with 12 bases between. Looked up from germline, CDR1 is MGHRA and CDR2 is YSYEKL. CDR3 length equals 16 residues.

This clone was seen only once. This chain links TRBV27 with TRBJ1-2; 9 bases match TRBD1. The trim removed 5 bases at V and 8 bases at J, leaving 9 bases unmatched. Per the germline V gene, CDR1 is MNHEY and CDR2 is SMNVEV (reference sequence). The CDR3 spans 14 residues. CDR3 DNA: TGTGCCAGCAGTGACAAACAGGGGGCAGACGGCTACACCTTC. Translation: CASSDKQGADGYTF.

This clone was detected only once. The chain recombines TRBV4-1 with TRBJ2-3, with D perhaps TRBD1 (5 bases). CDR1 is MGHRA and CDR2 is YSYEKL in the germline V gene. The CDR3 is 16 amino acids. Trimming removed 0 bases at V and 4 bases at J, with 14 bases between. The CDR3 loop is CASSQDGIGVADTQYF. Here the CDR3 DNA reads TGCGCCAGCAGCCAAGATGGGATAGGGGTAGCAGATACGCAGTATTTT.

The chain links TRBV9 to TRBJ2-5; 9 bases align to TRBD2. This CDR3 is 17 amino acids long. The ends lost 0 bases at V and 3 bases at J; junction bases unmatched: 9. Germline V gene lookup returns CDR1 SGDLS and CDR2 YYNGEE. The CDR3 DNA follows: TGTGCCAGCAGCGTAGCTGCGGGGGGGCTTGGAGAAGAGACCCAGTACTTC. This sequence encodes CASSVAAGGLGEETQYF.

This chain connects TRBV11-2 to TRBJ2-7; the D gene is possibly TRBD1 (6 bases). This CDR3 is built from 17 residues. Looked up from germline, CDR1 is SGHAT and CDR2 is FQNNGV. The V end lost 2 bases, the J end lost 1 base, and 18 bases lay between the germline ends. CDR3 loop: CASSLSSLTGRSYEQYF. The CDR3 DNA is TGTGCCAGCAGCTTATCGAGCCTCACAGGGCGATCCTACGAGCAGTACTTC.

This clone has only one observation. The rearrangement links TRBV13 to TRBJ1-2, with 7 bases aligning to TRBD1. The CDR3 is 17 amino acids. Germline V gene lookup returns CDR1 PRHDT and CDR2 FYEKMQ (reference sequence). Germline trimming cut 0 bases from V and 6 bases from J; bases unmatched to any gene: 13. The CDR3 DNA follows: TGTGCCAGCAGCTTAGGCACAGGGGAGGTGGGTGCAGATGGCTACACCTTC. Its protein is CASSLGTGEVGADGYTF.

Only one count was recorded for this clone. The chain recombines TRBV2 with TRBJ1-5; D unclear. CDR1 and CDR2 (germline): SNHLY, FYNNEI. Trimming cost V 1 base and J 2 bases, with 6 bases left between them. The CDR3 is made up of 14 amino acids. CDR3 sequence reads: CASSEGLGNQPQHF. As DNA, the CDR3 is TGTGCCAGCAGTGAAGGGCTGGGCAATCAGCCCCAGCATTTT.

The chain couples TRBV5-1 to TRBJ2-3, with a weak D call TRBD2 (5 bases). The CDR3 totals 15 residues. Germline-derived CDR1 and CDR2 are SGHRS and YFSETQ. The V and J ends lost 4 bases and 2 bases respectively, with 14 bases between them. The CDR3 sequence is CASSPAPGYTDTQYF. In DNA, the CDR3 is TGCGCCAGCAGCCCCGCCCCGGGGTACACAGATACGCAGTATTTT.

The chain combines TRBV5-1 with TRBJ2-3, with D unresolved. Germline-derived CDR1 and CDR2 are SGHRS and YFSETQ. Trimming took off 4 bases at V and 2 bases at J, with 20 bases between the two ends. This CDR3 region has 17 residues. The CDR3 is CASSPEAGRSLTDTQYF. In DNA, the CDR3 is TGCGCCAGCAGCCCTGAAGCCGGCAGGAGTCTCACAGATACGCAGTATTTT.

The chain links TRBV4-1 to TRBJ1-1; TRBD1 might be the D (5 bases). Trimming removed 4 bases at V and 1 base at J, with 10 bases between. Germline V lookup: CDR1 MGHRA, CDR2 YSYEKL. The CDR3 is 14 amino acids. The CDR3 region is CASSPGPTNTEAFF. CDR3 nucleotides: TGCGCCAGCAGCCCAGGGCCAACGAACACTGAAGCTTTCTTT.

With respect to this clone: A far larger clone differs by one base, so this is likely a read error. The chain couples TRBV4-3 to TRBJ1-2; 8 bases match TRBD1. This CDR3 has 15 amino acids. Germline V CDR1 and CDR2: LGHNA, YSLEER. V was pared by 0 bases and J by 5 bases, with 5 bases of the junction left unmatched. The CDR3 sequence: CASSQDWTGQYGYTF. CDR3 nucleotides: TGCGCCAGCAGCCAAGATTGGACAGGGCAATATGGCTACACCTTC.

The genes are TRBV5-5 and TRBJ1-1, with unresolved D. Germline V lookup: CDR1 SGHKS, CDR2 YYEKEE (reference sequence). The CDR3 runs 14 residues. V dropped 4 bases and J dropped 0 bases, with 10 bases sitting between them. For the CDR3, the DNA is TGTGCCAGCAGCCTCACAGCCGTGAACACTGAAGCTTTCTTT. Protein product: CASSLTAVNTEAFF.